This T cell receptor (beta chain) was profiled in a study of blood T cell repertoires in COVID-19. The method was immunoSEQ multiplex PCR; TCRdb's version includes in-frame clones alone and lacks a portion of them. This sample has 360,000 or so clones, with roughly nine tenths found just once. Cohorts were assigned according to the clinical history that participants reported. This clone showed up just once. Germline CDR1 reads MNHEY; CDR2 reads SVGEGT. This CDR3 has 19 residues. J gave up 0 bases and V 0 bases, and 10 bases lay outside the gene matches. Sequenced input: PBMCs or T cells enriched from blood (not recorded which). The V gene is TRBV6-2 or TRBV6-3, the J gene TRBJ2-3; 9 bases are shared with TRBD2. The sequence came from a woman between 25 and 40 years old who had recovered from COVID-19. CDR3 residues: CASSYSTRRAGGSTDTQYF. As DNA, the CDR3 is TGTGCCAGCAGTTACTCGACTCGGCGAGCGGGGGGCAGCACAGATACGCAGTATTTT.